The present T cell receptor beta chain was sequenced within a study of cytomegalovirus exposure and HLA in healthy donors. The V gene lost 9 bases and the J gene lost 4 bases, with 10 bases spanning the gap. The CDR3 runs 12 residues. The germline V gene has CDR1 LNHDA and CDR2 SQIVND (reference sequence). Findings and caveats of the study: With later analysis, a missense DCLRE1C variant became linked to TCR beta V- and J-gene trimming.

Notes on this clone: Its antigen is still unknown.

The PCR employed 60 Vbeta primers together with 13 Jbeta primers. The data were produced by immunoSEQ multiplex PCR, yet TCRdb's version contains in-frame clones alone and is incomplete. The sample contains around 97,000 clones, roughly 70% of which appear only once. V is TRBV19 and J is TRBJ1-3; the D gene is possibly TRBD1 (6 bases). The material sequenced was PBMCs. The clonotype was recovered from a woman between 45 and 60 years old in good health and CMV-seronegative. DNA for the CDR3: TGTGCCAGCCGGACAGCCGGAAACACCATATATTTT. Translated, it gives CASRTAGNTIYF.